The 14 T cell receptor beta chains reported below all come from one sample, sequenced in a study of Ad26.COV2.S vaccination and SARS-CoV-2 variants. Method: immunoSEQ multiplex PCR; TCRdb's copy keeps in-frame clones and lacks some. The table lists about 400,000 clones, roughly four fifths of them singletons. The treatment: roughly 18 received Ad26.COV2.S at low or high dose, single or two shots; 5 received placebo; per-sample allocation not given. Vaccine and placebo recipients were sampled on day 63 after the first injection. Sequences were derived from peripheral blood, sampled in a trial of Ad26.COV2.S vaccine versus placebo. Every receptor here comes from a person aged 18 to 65 who received the Ad26.COV2.S COVID-19 vaccine or a placebo.

The gene calls are TRBV25-1 and TRBJ2-1; D unresolved. The V gene's germline CDR1 is MGHDK and CDR2 SYGVNS. V dropped 8 bases and J dropped 9 bases, with 5 bases sitting between them. This CDR3 region has 9 residues. In DNA, the CDR3 is TGTGCCAGCTTGAGTGAGCAGTTCTTC. The encoded protein is CASLSEQFF.

The rearrangement links TRBV13 to TRBJ1-4; possible D gene TRBD1, 5 bases. Germline CDR1 PRHDT, CDR2 FYEKMQ (reference sequence). V lost 5 bases, J lost 8 bases, and 27 bases lay in between. The CDR3 loop spans 18 amino acids. The CDR3 nucleotides are TGTGCCAGCAGCATAACTCCGGGTTTTGATCCCCGGGGGGAAAAACTGTTTTTT. This gives the protein CASSITPGFDPRGEKLFF.

The chain links TRBV11-2 to TRBJ1-1; TRBD1 might be the D (5 bases). From germline, CDR1 is SGHAT and CDR2 FQNNGV. V was cut by 5 bases and J by 3 bases, with 13 bases left in between. CDR3 length equals 14 residues. Here the CDR3 reads CASSTGPRDTEAFF. The CDR3 DNA follows: TGTGCCAGCAGCACGGGACCCAGGGACACTGAAGCTTTCTTT.

V is TRBV6-1 and J is TRBJ2-1; D ambiguous. CDR3 length equals 12 residues. Per germline, CDR1 MNHNS and CDR2 SASEGT. V gave up 2 bases and J gave up 6 bases, with 5 bases separating them. CDR3: CASSEIGNEQFF. The CDR3 DNA reads as TGTGCCAGCAGTGAAATAGGCAATGAGCAGTTCTTC.

Here the CDR3 reads CASSELTGPLYEQYF. In nucleotides, the CDR3 is TGCGCCAGCAGCGAATTGACAGGGCCCCTTTACGAGCAGTACTTC. This chain connects TRBV5-1 to TRBJ2-7; 7 nucleotides agree with TRBD1. The ends lost 4 bases at V and 4 bases at J; junction bases unmatched: 11. The CDR3 runs 15 residues. From germline, CDR1 is SGHRS and CDR2 YFSETQ.

This chain joins TRBV6-1 and TRBJ2-7, with no clear D. Germline-derived CDR1 and CDR2 are MNHNS and SASEGT. V shed 2 bases and J shed 7 bases, with 9 bases lying between them. The CDR3 has 12 amino acids. The CDR3 DNA sequence: TGTGCCAGCAGTGAAATTCGTCGAGAGCAGTACTTC. It yields the protein CASSEIRREQYF.

J is TRBJ2-7 and V is TRBV7-2; 7 bases align to TRBD1. Germline CDR1 reads SGHTA; CDR2 reads FQGNSA. J gave up 8 bases and V 1 base, and 2 bases lay outside the gene matches. The CDR3 length is 12 residues. CDR3 DNA: TGTGCCAGCAGCTTAGGACAGGGCAAGCAGTACTTC. Translated, it gives CASSLGQGKQYF.

The rearrangement links TRBV9 to TRBJ1-1; TRBD1 matches 11 bases. CDR1 and CDR2 (germline): SGDLS, YYNGEE. The CDR3 length is 17 residues. V gave up 0 bases and J gave up 1 base; unmatched junction bases: 5. The CDR3 DNA sequence: TGTGCCAGCAGCGTAGACAGGACAGGGGGCAGGAACACTGAAGCTTTCTTT. It encodes CASSVDRTGGRNTEAFF. The entire variable domain, with the rest obtained from reference TRBV9 and TRBJ1-1, is as follows: DSGVTQTPKHLITATGQRVTLRCSPRSGDLSVYWYQQSLDQGLQFLIQYYNGEERAKGNILERFSAQQFPDLHSELNLSSLELGDSALYFCASSVDRTGGRNTEAFFGQGTRLTVV.

The chain carries TRBV5-5 and TRBJ2-7; D gene ambiguous. The V end lost 1 base, the J end lost 5 bases, and 16 bases lay between the germline ends. The CDR3 sequence is 15 residues long. Germline V lookup: CDR1 SGHKS, CDR2 YYEKEE (reference sequence). The CDR3 DNA follows: TGTGCCAGCAGCTTGATTGGTCTTGCTACCAACGAGCAGTACTTC. Its protein is CASSLIGLATNEQYF.

The CDR3 sequence is CASSSTGTGVGELFF. DNA for the CDR3: TGCGCCAGCAGCTCCACCGGGACAGGGGTGGGGGAGCTGTTTTTT. This chain links TRBV5-1 with TRBJ2-2; 10 bases line up with TRBD1. V shed 3 bases and J 8 bases; nucleotides not matched to a gene: 7. The CDR3 spans 15 residues. CDR1 SGHRS and CDR2 YFSETQ come from the germline V gene.

CDR3 nucleotide sequence: TGTGCCACCAGTGACCCTACTAGCGCGAAAGAGACCCAGTACTTC. It yields the protein CATSDPTSAKETQYF. V gene TRBV24-1 combines with J gene TRBJ2-5; 7 bases line up with TRBD2. From germline, CDR1 is KGHDR and CDR2 SFDVKD. J lost 3 bases, V lost 4 bases, and 7 bases had no gene match. CDR3 size: 15 residues.

The chain is built from TRBV5-5 and TRBJ2-2; 9 bases map to TRBD1. Losses at the gene ends were 8 bases for V and 3 bases for J; bases not matched to a gene: 11. This CDR3 is built from 16 residues. Germline assignment: CDR1 SGHKS and CDR2 YYEKEE (reference sequence). The CDR3 loop is CASSPGQGLYTGELFF. The DNA for the CDR3 is TGTGCCAGTTCCCCGGGACAGGGACTCTACACCGGGGAGCTGTTTTTT.

The CDR3 is CASSLERGYRKNTGELFF. The DNA of the CDR3 is TGTGCCAGCAGCTTGGAGCGGGGGTATCGAAAAAACACCGGGGAGCTGTTTTTT. This rearrangement joins TRBV5-6 to TRBJ2-2; TRBD2 matches 8 bases. Germline loops: CDR1 SGHDT, CDR2 YYEEEE. CDR3 length equals 18 residues. The trim removed 0 bases at V and 2 bases at J, leaving 9 bases unmatched.

The rearrangement links TRBV29-1 to TRBJ1-2; D ambiguous. CDR3 length equals 13 residues. With 1 base removed from V and 4 bases from J, the gap between germline ends came to 10 bases. Germline V lookup: CDR1 SQVTM, CDR2 ANQGSEA. CDR3 protein: CSVEGVGVYGYTF. CDR3 sequence (DNA): TGCAGCGTTGAAGGAGTGGGCGTCTATGGCTACACCTTC.